Here is one T cell receptor (beta chain) with its context. This entry is derived from a study of T cells in localized non-small cell lung cancer. V was pared by 3 bases and J by 2 bases, with 15 bases between. Germline CDR1 SGHRS, CDR2 YFSETQ. This CDR3 is 15 amino acids long. Here immunoSEQ multiplex PCR was the method, and the copy in TCRdb shows in-frame clones only, minus some. The table lists about 57,000 clones, roughly 92% of them singletons. The chain combines TRBV5-1 with TRBJ2-7, with D possibly being TRBD2 (6 bases). Sequenced here: peripheral blood, sampled before any cancer treatment. This receptor was taken from a man aged 35-69 years with stage I lung adenocarcinoma. CDR3 DNA sequence: TGCGCCAGCAGCTCCTCGGTGCCGGGGGCCTACGAGCAGTACTTC. Translated: CASSSSVPGAYEQYF.